This T cell receptor beta chain was found in a study of T cell changes during pregnancy in multiple sclerosis. Sequencing was performed with immunoSEQ multiplex PCR; in TCRdb, only in-frame clones are kept and a portion is missing. The sample lists 35,000 to 50,000 clones, about 88% seen once, with about 1.2% in the top ten. V lost 1 base to trimming and J lost 0 bases; unmatched junction nucleotides: 4. The CDR3 sequence is 15 residues long. Germline-derived CDR1 and CDR2 are SQVTM and ANQGSEA. The V and J genes are TRBV29-1 and TRBJ2-7; the match to TRBD1 covers 9 bases. The receptor comes from a female donor with multiple sclerosis, enrolled in a pregnancy study. The sequenced sample was CD4+ T cells from peripheral blood mononuclear cells, obtained after pregnancy. CDR3 protein: CSVEADRGPSYEQYF. The DNA for the CDR3 is TGCAGCGTTGAAGCGGACAGGGGCCCCTCCTACGAGCAGTACTTC.